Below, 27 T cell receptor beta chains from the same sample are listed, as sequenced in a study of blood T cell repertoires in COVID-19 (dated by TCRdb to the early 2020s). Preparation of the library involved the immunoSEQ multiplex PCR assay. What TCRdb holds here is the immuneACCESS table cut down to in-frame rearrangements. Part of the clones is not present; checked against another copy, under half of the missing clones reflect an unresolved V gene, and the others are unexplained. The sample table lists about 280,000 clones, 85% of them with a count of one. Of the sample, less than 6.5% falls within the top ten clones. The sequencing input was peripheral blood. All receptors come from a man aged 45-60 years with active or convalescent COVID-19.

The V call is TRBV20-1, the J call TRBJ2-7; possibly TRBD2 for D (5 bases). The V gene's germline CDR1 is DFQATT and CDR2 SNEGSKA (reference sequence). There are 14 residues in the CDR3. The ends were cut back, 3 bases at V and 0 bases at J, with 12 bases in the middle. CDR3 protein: CSASLATSSYEQYF. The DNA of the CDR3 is TGCAGTGCTAGTTTAGCTACTAGCTCCTACGAGCAGTACTTC.

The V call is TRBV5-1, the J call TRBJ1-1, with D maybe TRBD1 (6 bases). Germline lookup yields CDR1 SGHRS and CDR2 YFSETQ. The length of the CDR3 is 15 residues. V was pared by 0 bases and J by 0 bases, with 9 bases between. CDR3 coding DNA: TGCGCCAGCAGCTTGGAGGGACACGTGAACACTGAAGCTTTCTTT. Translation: CASSLEGHVNTEAFF.

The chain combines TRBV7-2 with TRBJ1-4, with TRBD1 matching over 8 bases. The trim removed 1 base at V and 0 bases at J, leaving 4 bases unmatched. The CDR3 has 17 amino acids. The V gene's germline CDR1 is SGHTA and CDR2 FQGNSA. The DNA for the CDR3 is TGTGCCAGCAGCTTAGTAGACAGGGGTGCAACTAATGAAAAACTGTTTTTT. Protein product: CASSLVDRGATNEKLFF.

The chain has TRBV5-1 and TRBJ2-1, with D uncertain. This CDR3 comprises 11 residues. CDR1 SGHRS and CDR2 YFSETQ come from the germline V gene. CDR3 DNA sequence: TGCGCGATAAATCCCGGTAATGAGCAGTTCTTC. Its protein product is CAINPGNEQFF.

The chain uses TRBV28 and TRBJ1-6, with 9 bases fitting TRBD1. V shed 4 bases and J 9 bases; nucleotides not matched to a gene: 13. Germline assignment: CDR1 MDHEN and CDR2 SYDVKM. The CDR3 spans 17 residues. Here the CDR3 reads CASSWTGTGKRVSPLHF. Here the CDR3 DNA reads TGTGCCAGCAGTTGGACCGGGACAGGGAAAAGAGTTTCACCCCTCCACTTT.

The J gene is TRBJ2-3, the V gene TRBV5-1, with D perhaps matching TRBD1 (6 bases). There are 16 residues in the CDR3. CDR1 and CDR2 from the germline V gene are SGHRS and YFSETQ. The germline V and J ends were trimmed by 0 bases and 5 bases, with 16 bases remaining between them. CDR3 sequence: CASSLEGGAGGDTQYF. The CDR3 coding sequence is TGCGCCAGCAGCTTGGAAGGGGGTGCTGGGGGAGATACGCAGTATTTT. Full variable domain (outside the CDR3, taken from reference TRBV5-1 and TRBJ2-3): KAGVTQTPRYLIKTRGQQVTLSCSPISGHRSVSWYQQTPGQGLQFLFEYFSETQRNKGNFPGRFSGRQFSNSRSEMNVSTLELGDSALYLCASSLEGGAGGDTQYFGPGTRLTVL.

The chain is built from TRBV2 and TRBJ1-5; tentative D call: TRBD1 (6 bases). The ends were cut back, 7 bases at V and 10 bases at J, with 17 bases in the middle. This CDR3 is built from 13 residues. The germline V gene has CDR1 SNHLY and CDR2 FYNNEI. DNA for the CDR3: TGTGCCAGCAAAACGGACAGTATGGGACCCCAGCATTTT. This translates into CASKTDSMGPQHF.

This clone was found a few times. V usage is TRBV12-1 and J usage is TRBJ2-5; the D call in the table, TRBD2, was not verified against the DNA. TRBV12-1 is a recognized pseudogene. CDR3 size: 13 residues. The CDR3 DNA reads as TGTGCCAGCAGCCATCTAGCGGAAGAGACCCAGTACTTC. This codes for CASSHLAEETQYF.

The CDR3: CASSATVEAFF. CDR3 bases: TGTGCCAGCAGCGCGACAGTTGAAGCTTTCTTT. This chain connects TRBV6-5 to TRBJ1-1, with TRBD1 as a possible D gene (5 bases). Germline V CDR1 and CDR2: MNHEY, SVGAGI. V lost 6 bases to trimming and J lost 7 bases, with 9 bases between them. The CDR3 totals 11 residues.

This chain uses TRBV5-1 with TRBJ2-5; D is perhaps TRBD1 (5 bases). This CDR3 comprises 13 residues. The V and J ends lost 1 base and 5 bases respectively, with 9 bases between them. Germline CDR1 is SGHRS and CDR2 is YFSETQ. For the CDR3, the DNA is TGCGCCAGCAGCTTGAGGTGGGGCGAGACCCAGTACTTC. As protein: CASSLRWGETQYF.

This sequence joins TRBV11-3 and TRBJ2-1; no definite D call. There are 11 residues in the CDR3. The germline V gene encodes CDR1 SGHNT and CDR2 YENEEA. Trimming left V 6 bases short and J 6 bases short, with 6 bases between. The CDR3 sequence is CASSISNEQFF. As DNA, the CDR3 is TGTGCCAGCAGTATCAGCAATGAGCAGTTCTTC. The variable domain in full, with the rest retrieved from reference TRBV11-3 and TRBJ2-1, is EAGVVQSPRYKIIEKKQPVAFWCNPISGHNTLYWYLQNLGQGPELLIRYENEEAVDDSQLPKDRFSAERLKGVDSTLKIQPAELGDSAVYLCASSISNEQFFGPGTRLTVL.

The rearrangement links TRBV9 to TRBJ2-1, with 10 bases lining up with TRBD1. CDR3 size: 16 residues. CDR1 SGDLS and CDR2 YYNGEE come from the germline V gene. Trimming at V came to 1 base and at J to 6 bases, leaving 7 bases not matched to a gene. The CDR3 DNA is TGTGCCAGCAGCGTAATGGGGGGGACAGGGGTCAATGAGCAGTTCTTC. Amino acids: CASSVMGGTGVNEQFF.

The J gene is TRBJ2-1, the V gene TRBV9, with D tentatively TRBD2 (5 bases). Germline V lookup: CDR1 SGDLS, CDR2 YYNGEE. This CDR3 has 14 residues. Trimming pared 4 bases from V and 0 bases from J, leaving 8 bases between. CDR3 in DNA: TGTGCCAGCAGCACCACTAGCTCCTACAATGAGCAGTTCTTC. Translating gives CASSTTSSYNEQFF.

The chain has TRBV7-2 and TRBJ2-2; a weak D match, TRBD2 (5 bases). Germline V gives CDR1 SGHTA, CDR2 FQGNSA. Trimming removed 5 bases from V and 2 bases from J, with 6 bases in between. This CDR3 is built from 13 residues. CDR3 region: CASSRDNTGELFF. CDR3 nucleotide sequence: TGTGCCAGCAGCCGGGATAACACCGGGGAGCTGTTTTTT.

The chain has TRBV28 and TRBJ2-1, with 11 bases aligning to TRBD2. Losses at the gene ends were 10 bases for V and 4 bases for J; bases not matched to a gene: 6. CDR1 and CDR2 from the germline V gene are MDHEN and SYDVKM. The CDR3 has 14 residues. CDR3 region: CATETSGTYNEQFF. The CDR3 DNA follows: TGTGCCACCGAGACTAGCGGGACATACAATGAGCAGTTCTTC.

CDR3 sequence reads: CASSLSLGTGDYGYTF. Here the CDR3 DNA reads TGCGCCAGCAGCCTCAGCCTAGGGACAGGGGACTATGGCTACACCTTC. The chain uses TRBV4-1 and TRBJ1-2; 10 nucleotides match TRBD1. Germline V gene sequence: CDR1 MGHRA, CDR2 YSYEKL. The CDR3 covers 16 residues. The trim removed 4 bases at V and 3 bases at J, leaving 8 bases unmatched.

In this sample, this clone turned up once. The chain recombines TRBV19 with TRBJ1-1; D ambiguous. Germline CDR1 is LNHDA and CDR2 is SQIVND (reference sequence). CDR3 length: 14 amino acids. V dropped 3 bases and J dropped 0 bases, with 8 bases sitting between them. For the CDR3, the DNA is TGTGCCAGTAGTATGGTTGGAGTGAACACTGAAGCTTTCTTT. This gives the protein CASSMVGVNTEAFF.

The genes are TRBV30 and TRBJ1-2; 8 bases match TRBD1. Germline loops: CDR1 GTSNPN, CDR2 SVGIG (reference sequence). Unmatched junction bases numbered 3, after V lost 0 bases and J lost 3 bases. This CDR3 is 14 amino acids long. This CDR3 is CAWSVGTGHYGYTF. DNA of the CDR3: TGTGCCTGGAGTGTAGGGACAGGACACTATGGCTACACCTTC.

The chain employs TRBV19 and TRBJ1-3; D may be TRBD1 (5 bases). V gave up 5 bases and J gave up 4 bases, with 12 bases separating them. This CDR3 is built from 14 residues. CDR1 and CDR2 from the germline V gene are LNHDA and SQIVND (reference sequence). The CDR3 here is CASSRGSAGNTIYF. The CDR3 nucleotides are TGTGCCAGTAGTCGGGGGTCAGCGGGAAACACCATATATTTT.

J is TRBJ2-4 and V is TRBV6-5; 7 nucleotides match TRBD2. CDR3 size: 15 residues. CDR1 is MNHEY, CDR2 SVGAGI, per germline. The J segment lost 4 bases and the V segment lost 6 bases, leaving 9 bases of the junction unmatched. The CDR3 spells CASRASGREKNIQYF. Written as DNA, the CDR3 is TGTGCCAGCAGGGCTAGCGGAAGAGAAAAAAACATTCAGTACTTC.

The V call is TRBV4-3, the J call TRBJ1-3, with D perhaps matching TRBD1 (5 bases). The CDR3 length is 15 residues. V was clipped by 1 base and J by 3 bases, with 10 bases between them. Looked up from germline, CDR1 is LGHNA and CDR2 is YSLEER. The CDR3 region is CASSQAGLGGNTIYF. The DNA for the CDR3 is TGCGCCAGCAGCCAAGCAGGGCTGGGTGGAAACACCATATATTTT.

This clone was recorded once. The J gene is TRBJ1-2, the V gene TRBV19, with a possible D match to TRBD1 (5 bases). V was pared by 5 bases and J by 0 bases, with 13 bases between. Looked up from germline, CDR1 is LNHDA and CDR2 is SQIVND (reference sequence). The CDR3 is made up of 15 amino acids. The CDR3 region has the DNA TGTGCCAGTAGTTCTCGGGGGACCTCTAACTATGGCTACACCTTC. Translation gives CASSSRGTSNYGYTF.

Here the CDR3 reads CASSPGLRDTRGYTF. CDR3 bases: TGCGCCAGCAGCCCGGGACTACGGGACACGAGGGGCTACACCTTC. This rearrangement joins TRBV5-1 to TRBJ1-2; the D gene is possibly TRBD1 (6 bases). Germline V CDR1 and CDR2: SGHRS, YFSETQ. Trimming removed 4 bases from V and 8 bases from J, with 21 bases in between. The length of the CDR3 is 15 residues.

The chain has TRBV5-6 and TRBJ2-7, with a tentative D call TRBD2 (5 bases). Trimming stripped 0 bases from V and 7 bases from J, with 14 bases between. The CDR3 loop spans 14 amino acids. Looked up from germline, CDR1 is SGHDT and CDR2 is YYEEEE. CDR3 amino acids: CASSLGIGSGEQYF. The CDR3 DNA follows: TGTGCCAGCAGCTTGGGTATTGGGAGCGGAGAGCAGTACTTC.

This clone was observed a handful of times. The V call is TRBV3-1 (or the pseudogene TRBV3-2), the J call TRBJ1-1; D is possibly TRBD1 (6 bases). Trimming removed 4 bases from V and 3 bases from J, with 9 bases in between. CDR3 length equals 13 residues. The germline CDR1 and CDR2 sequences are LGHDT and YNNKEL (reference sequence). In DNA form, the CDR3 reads TGTGCCAGCAGCCTCAACAGGGACACTGAAGCTTTCTTT. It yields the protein CASSLNRDTEAFF.

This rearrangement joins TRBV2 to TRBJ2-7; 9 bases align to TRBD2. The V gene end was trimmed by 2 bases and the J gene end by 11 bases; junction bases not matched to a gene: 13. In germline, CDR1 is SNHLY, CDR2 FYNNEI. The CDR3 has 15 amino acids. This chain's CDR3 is CASSERLAGTSRKYF. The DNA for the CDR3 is TGTGCCAGCAGTGAAAGGCTAGCGGGGACCTCCCGGAAGTACTTC.

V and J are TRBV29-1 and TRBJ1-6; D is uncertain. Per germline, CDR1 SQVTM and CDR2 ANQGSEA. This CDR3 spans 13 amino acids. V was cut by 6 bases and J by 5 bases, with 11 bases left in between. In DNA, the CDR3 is TGCAGCGTCGCGTGGGGAGATAATTCACCCCTCCACTTT. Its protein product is CSVAWGDNSPLHF.